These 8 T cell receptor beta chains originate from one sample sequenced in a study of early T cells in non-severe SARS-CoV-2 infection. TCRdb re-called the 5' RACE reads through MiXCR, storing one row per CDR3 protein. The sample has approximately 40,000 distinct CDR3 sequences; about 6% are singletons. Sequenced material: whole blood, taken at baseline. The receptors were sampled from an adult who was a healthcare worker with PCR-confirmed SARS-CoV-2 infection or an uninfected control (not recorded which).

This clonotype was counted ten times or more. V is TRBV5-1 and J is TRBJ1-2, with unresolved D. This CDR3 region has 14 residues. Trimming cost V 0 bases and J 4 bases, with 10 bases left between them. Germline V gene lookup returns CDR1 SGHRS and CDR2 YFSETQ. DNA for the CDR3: TGCGCCAGCAGCTTGGTTGACATTTCCTATGGCTACACCTTC. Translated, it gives CASSLVDISYGYTF.

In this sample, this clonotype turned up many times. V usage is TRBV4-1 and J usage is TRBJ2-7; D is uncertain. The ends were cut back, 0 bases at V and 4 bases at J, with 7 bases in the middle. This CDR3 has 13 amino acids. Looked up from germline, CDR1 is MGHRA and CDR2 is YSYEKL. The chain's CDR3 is CASSQDLGYEQYF. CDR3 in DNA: TGCGCCAGCAGCCAAGACCTAGGTTACGAGCAGTACTTC.

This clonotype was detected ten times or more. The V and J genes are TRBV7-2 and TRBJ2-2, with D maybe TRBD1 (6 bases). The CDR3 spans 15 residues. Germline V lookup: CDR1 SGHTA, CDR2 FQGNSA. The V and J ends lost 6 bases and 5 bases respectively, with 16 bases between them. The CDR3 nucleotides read TGTGCCAGCAGTTCAATTGCAGACAGGACCGGGGAGCTGTTTTTT. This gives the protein CASSSIADRTGELFF. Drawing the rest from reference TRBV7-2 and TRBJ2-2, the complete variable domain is GAGVSQSPSNKVTEKGKDVELRCDPISGHTALYWYRQSLGQGLEFLIYFQGNSAPDKSGLPSDRFSAERTGGSVSTLTIQRTQQEDSAVYLCASSSIADRTGELFFGEGSRLTVL.

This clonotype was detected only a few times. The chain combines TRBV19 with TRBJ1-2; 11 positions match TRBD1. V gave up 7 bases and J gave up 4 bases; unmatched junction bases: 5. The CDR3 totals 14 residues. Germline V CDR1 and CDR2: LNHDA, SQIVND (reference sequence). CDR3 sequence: CASNSGTGGYGYTF. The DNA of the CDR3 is TGTGCCAGTAACAGCGGGACAGGGGGCTATGGCTACACCTTC.

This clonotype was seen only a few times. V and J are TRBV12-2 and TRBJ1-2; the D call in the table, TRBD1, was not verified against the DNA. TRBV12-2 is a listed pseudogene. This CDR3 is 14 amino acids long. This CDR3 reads CASRFTQGALGYTF. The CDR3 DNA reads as TGTGCAAGTCGATTCACACAGGGGGCATTGGGCTACACCTTC.

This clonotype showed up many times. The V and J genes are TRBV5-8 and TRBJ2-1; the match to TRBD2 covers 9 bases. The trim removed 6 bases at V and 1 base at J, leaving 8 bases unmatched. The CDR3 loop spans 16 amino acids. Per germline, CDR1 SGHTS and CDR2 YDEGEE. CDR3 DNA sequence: TGTGCCAGCACTAAGACTCTAGCGGGATCCTACAATGAGCAGTTCTTC. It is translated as CASTKTLAGSYNEQFF.

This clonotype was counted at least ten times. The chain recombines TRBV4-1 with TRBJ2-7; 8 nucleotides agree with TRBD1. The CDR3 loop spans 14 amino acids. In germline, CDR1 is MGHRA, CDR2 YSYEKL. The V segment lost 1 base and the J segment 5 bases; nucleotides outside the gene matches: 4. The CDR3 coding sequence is TGCGCCAGCAGCCAAGTTTCGACAGGGGACGAGCAGTACTTC. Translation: CASSQVSTGDEQYF.

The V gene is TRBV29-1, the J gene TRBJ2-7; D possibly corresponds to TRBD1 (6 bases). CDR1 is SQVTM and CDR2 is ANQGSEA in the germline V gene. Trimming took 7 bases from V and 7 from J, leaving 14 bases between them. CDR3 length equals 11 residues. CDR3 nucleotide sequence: TGCAGCGGCAACTATAGGGGGGAGCAGTACTTC. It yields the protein CSGNYRGEQYF.